Below, 8 T cell receptor beta chains from the same sample are listed, as sequenced in a study of blood T cell repertoires in COVID-19. The assay was immunoSEQ multiplex PCR, and TCRdb's table has in-frame clones only and misses some. The table shows 300,000 to 350,000 clones, with around 82% occurring only once. The sequenced material came from peripheral blood. The receptors were sampled from a young man with active or convalescent COVID-19.

This chain uses TRBV7-2 with TRBJ2-3; TRBD2 agrees at 10 bases. The trim removed 1 base at V and 0 bases at J, leaving 7 bases unmatched. CDR1 and CDR2 (germline): SGHTA, FQGNSA. The CDR3 length is 18 residues. The CDR3 spells CASSLVPLAGASTDTQYF. The CDR3 nucleotides are TGTGCCAGCAGCTTAGTCCCCCTAGCGGGAGCTAGCACAGATACGCAGTATTTT.

The V gene is TRBV5-1, the J gene TRBJ2-1; D possibly corresponds to TRBD2 (5 bases). Germline CDR1 reads SGHRS; CDR2 reads YFSETQ. Trimming took 7 bases from V and 0 from J, leaving 5 bases between them. The CDR3 is 12 residues long. As DNA, the CDR3 is TGCGCCAGCGCGGGCTCCTACAATGAGCAGTTCTTC. Residues: CASAGSYNEQFF.

DNA for the CDR3: TGCGCCAGCAGCCAATTTCTAGCGGGGCTTAGCTACGAGCAGTACTTC. Protein product: CASSQFLAGLSYEQYF. V is TRBV4-1 and J is TRBJ2-7; TRBD2 aligns across 9 bases. With 2 bases clipped from V and 3 bases from J, the junction kept 8 bases outside the gene matches. Germline lookup yields CDR1 MGHRA and CDR2 YSYEKL. This CDR3 contains 16 residues.

The J gene is TRBJ2-2, the V gene TRBV7-2, with D perhaps TRBD1 (5 bases). The germline V and J ends were trimmed by 2 bases and 7 bases, with 8 bases remaining between them. The CDR3 covers 13 residues. In germline, CDR1 is SGHTA, CDR2 FQGNSA. The CDR3 nucleotides read TGTGCCAGCAGCTTACAGGGCCGCGGGGAGCTGTTTTTT. It yields the protein CASSLQGRGELFF.

The chain is built from TRBV28 and TRBJ2-7; the D gene is possibly TRBD2 (5 bases). The V and J ends lost 1 base and 2 bases respectively, with 6 bases between them. This CDR3 is 13 amino acids long. CDR1 is MDHEN, CDR2 SYDVKM, per germline. CDR3 nucleotide sequence: TGTGCCAGCAGTTTATTGCGGGCCTACGAGCAGTACTTC. This encodes CASSLLRAYEQYF.

The gene calls are TRBV6-2 or TRBV6-3 and TRBJ1-6; 7 nucleotides match TRBD1. V dropped 2 bases and J dropped 10; count of bases not matched to a gene: 11. The V gene's germline CDR1 is MNHEY and CDR2 SVGEGT. This CDR3 comprises 16 residues. The chain's CDR3 is CASSYGYAGGGSPLHF. The CDR3 DNA is TGTGCCAGCAGTTACGGTTATGCAGGGGGAGGCTCACCCCTCCACTTT.

This clone was counted a few times. CDR3 DNA sequence: TGTGCCAGCAGCTTAATTACAGGGGATGGTGGAAACACCATATATTTT. It codes for CASSLITGDGGNTIYF. This sequence joins TRBV11-2 and TRBJ1-3, with TRBD1 identical over 7 bases. CDR1 and CDR2 (germline): SGHAT, FQNNGV. This CDR3 comprises 16 residues. Losses at the gene ends were 2 bases for V and 3 bases for J; bases not matched to a gene: 7.

The chain has TRBV3-1 (or the pseudogene TRBV3-2) and TRBJ1-6; D remains unclear. The CDR3 sequence is 15 residues long. Trimming removed 4 bases from V and 4 bases from J, with 11 bases in between. Per the germline V gene, CDR1 is LGHDT and CDR2 is YNNKEL (reference sequence). The CDR3 nucleotides read TGTGCCAGCAGCCGGGCGAGGGATTATAATTCACCCCTCCACTTT. This codes for CASSRARDYNSPLHF.